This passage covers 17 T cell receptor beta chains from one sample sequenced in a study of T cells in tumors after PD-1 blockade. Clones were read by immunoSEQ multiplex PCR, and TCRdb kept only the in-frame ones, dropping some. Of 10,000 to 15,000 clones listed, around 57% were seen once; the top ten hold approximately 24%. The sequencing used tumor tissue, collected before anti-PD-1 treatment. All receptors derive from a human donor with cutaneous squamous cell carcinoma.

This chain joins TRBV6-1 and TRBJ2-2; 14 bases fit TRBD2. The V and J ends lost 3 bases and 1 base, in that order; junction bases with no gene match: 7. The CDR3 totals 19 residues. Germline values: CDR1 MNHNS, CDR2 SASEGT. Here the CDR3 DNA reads TGTGCCAGCAGTGACCTGTGGGGACTAGCGGGGGAGAACACCGGGGAGCTGTTTTTT. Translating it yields CASSDLWGLAGENTGELFF.

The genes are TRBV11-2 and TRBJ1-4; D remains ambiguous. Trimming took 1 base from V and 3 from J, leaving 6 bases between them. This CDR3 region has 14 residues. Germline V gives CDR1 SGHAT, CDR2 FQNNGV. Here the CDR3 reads CASSLASSNEKLFF. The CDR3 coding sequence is TGTGCCAGCAGCTTAGCGAGCTCTAATGAAAAACTGTTTTTT.

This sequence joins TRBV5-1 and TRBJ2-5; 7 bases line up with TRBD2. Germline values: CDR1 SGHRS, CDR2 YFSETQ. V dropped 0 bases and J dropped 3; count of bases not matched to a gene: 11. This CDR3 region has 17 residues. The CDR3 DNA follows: TGCGCCAGCAGCTTGGGCCCTGCGCAGGGAGGGAAAGAGACCCAGTACTTC. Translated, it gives CASSLGPAQGGKETQYF.

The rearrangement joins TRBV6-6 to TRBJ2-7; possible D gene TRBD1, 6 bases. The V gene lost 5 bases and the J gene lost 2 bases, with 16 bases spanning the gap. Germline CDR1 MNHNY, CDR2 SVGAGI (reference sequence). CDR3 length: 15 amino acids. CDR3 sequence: CASSTSGTWPYEQYF. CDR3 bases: TGTGCCAGCAGTACCTCCGGGACATGGCCCTACGAGCAGTACTTC.

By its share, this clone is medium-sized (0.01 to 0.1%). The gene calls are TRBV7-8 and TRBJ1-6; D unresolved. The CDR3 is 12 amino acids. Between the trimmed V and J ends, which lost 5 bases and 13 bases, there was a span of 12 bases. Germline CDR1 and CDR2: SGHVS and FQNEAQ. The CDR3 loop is CASSHSLSPLHF. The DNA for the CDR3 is TGTGCCAGCAGCCATTCTCTGAGCCCCCTCCACTTT.

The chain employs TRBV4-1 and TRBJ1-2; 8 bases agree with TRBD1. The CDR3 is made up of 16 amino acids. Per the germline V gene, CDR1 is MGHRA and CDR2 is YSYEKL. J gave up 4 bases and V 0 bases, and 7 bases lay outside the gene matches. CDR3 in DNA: TGCGCCAGCAGCCAAGATGGAGCAGGGGGCAGCTATGGCTACACCTTC. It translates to CASSQDGAGGSYGYTF.

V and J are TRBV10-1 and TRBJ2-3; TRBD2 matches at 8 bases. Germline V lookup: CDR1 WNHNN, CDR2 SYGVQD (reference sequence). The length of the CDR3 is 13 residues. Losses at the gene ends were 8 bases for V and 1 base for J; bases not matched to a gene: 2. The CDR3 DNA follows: TGCGCCAGCCGTAGCGGGGGCACAGATACGCAGTATTTT. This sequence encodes CASRSGGTDTQYF.

The CDR3 loop is CASSLPATNSPLHF. DNA of the CDR3: TGTGCCAGCAGCTTGCCGGCTACCAATTCACCCCTCCACTTT. The chain combines TRBV7-9 with TRBJ1-6; the D is unclear. V was trimmed by 3 bases and J by 7 bases, leaving 10 bases between them. Germline CDR1 and CDR2: SEHNR and FQNEAQ (reference sequence). The CDR3 extends over 14 amino acids.

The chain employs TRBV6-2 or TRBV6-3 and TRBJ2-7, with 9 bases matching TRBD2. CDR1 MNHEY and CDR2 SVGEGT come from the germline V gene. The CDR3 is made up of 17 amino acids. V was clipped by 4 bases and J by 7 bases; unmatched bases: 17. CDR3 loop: CASSSVLSVLAGREQYF. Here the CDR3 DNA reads TGTGCCAGCAGTTCGGTTCTCTCGGTGCTAGCGGGGAGGGAGCAGTACTTC.

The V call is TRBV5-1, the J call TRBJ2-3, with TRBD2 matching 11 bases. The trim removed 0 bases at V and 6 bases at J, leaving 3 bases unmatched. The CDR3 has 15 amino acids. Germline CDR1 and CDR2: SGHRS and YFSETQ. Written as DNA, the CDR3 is TGCGCCAGCAGCTTGGAGTCTAGCGGGAGGGATACGCAGTATTTT. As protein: CASSLESSGRDTQYF.

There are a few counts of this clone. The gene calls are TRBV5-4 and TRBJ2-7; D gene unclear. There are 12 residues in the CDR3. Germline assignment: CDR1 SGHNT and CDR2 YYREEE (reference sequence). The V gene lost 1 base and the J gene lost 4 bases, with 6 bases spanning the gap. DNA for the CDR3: TGTGCCAGCAGCTTGATGGGTTACGAGCAGTACTTC. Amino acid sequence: CASSLMGYEQYF.

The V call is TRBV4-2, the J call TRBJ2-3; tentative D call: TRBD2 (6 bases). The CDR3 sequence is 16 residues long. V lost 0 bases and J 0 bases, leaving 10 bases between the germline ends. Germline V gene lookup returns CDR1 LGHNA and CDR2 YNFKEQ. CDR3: CASSQERSGSTDTQYF. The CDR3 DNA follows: TGTGCCAGCAGCCAAGAAAGAAGCGGGAGCACAGATACGCAGTATTTT.

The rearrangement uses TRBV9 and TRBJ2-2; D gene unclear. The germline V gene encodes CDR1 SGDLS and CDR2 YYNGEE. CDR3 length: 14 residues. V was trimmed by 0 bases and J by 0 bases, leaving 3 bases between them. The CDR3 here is CASSVEPNTGELFF. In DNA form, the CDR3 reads TGTGCCAGCAGCGTAGAGCCGAACACCGGGGAGCTGTTTTTT.

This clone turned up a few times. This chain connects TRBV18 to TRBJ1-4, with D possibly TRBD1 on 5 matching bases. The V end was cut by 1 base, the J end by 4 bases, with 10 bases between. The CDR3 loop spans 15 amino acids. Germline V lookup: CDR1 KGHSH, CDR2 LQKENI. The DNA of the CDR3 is TGTGCCAGCTCACCACGAGGGGTATATAATGAAAAACTGTTTTTT. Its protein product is CASSPRGVYNEKLFF.

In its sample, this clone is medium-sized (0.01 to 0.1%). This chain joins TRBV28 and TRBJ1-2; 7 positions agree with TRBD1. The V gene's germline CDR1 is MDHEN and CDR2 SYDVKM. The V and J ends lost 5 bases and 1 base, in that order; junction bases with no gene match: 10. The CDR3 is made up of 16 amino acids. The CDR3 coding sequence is TGTGCCAGCAGTCTCACAGACAGGGCGAATAACTATGGCTACACCTTC. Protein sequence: CASSLTDRANNYGYTF.

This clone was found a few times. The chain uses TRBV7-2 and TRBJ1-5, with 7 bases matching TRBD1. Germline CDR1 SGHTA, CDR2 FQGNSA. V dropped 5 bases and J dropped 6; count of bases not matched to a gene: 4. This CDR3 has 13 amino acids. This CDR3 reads CASSDYRGQPQHF. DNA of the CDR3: TGTGCCAGCAGCGACTACAGGGGTCAGCCCCAGCATTTT.

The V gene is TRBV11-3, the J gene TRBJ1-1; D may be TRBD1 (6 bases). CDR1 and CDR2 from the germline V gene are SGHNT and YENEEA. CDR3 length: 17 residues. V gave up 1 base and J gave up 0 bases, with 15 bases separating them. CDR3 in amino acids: CASSLGGAGIMNTEAFF. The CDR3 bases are TGTGCCAGCAGCTTAGGGGGGGCAGGAATTATGAACACTGAAGCTTTCTTT.